This section outlines one TCR beta chain sequence together with its context. The sample is drawn from a study of OX40 agonist ivuxolimab in advanced cancers. Study in general: Partial responses were achieved by three patients, one with hepatocellular carcinoma and two with cutaneous melanoma.

Germline V lookup: CDR1 MNHNS, CDR2 SASEGT. There are 15 residues in the CDR3. With 8 bases removed from V and 0 bases from J, the gap between germline ends came to 14 bases. The protocol was immunoSEQ multiplex PCR, while the TCRdb copy is restricted to in-frame clones and leaves out a portion. The top ten clones hold 2.8% of a sample with some 78,000 clones, 92% of them seen once. The TCR sequence derives from an adult with an advanced solid tumor such as melanoma, head and neck, liver or kidney cancer. The specimen comprised CD4+ or CD8+ T cells sorted from blood, sampled in a trial of the OX40 agonist ivuxolimab. V is TRBV6-1 and J is TRBJ1-3; D not resolved. This chain's CDR3 is CASSMDSYSGNTIYF. In nucleotides, the CDR3 is TGTGCCAGCTCGATGGACTCCTACTCTGGAAACACCATATATTTT.